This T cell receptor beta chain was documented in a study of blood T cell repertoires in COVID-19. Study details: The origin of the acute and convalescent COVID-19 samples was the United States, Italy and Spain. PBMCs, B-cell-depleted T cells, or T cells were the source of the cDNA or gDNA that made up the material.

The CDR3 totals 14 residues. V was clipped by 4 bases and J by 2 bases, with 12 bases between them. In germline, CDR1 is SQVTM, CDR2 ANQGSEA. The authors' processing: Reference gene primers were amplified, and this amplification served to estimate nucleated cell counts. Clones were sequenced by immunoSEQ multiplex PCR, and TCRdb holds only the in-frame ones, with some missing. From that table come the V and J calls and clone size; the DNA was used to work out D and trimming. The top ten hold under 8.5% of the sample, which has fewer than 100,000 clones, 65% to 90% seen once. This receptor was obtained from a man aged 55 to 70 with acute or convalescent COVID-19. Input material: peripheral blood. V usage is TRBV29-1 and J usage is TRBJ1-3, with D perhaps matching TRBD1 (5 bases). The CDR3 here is CSVGLGATGNTIYF. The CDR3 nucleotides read TGCAGCGTTGGTCTAGGGGCCACTGGAAACACCATATATTTT.